A selection of T cell receptor beta chains follows, all from one sample in a study of blood T cell repertoires in COVID-19. The table came from immunoSEQ multiplex PCR; TCRdb's copy has only in-frame clones and leaves some out. The sample has around 81,000 clones; approximately 86% are singletons. Sequences were obtained from peripheral blood. These receptors all stem from a man between 50 and 59 years old with acute or convalescent COVID-19. Both conserved end residues are part of each CDR3. A D gene is named only where the DNA matches it firmly. The listing skips clone size in some rows; elsewhere it reads once, few, many or a size class.

v_call	clone_size	d_call	j_call	cdr3_nt	cdr3_aa
TRBV9	-	-	TRBJ1-5	TGTGCCAGCAGCGTAGGGGGAGATCGGCCCCAGCATTTT	CASSVGGDRPQHF
TRBV28	once	-	TRBJ1-2	TGTGCCAGCAGCCCGCCCTCGGGAGGCTACACCTTC	CASSPPSGGYTF
TRBV5-1	-	TRBD2	TRBJ2-5	TGCGCCAGCAGCTTGTCGGGGGGCCAAGAGACCCAGTACTTC	CASSLSGGQETQYF
TRBV7-6	few	-	TRBJ1-3	TGTGCCAGCAGCAATGGGCTCTCTGGAAACACCATATATTTT	CASSNGLSGNTIYF
TRBV19	-	TRBD2	TRBJ2-1	TGTGCCAGTAGTCTGCAGACTAGCGGGTCCAATGAGCAGTTCTTC	CASSLQTSGSNEQFF
TRBV7-2	-	TRBD1	TRBJ2-1	TGTGCCAGCAGCGTCGCAGGGGGCATGAGGAAGAATGAGCAGTTCTTC	CASSVAGGMRKNEQFF
TRBV19	-	TRBD1	TRBJ2-3	TGTGCCAGTAGTGATGGGACAGGGAGCACAGATACGCAGTATTTT	CASSDGTGSTDTQYF
TRBV4-3	-	-	TRBJ1-3	TGCGCCAGCAGCCCTGCGTCGAGAAACACCATATATTTT	CASSPASRNTIYF
TRBV12-5	-	-	TRBJ1-1	TGTGCTAGTGGACGCCCCGGGGGGAACACTGAAGCTTTCTTT	CASGRPGGNTEAFF
TRBV13	-	TRBD1	TRBJ2-1	TGTGCCAGCAGCTTAATGGCCGGGGTCAGGGACAGCCGCCCGGGGTTCTTC	CASSLMAGVRDSRPGFF
TRBV18	-	TRBD1	TRBJ1-4	TGTGCCAGCTCACCAGTAGCGGGACAGGGCCATGAAAAACTGTTTTTT	CASSPVAGQGHEKLFF
TRBV18	-	-	TRBJ2-7	TGTGCCAGCTCACCAGACACTGACTACGAGCAGTACTTC	CASSPDTDYEQYF
TRBV27	-	-	TRBJ2-1	TGTGCCAGCAGTAGATCTAGCCAGAGCTCCTACAATGAGCAGTTCTTC	CASSRSSQSSYNEQFF
TRBV23-1	-	TRBD1	TRBJ1-3	TGCGCCAGCAGGCACACCCGCTCCGGGACAGGGGTAAATCGAAACACCATATATTTT	CASRHTRSGTGVNRNTIYF
TRBV6-5	-	-	TRBJ1-2	TGTGCCAGCATTGCCAGGGTGTTGGCCTATGGCTACACCTTC	CASIARVLAYGYTF
TRBV14	few	TRBD1	TRBJ1-6	TGTGCCAGCAGCCACCTCCCGGGACAGGGAAACCAAAAAAATTCACCCCTCCACTTT	CASSHLPGQGNQKNSPLHF
TRBV6-6	-	-	TRBJ1-1	TGTGCCAGCAGTTCCCGTACACAGAACACTGAAGCTTTCTTT	CASSSRTQNTEAFF
TRBV7-8	-	TRBD1	TRBJ2-5	TGTGCCAGCAGCTTAGGACAGGGGATGGAGACCCAGTACTTC	CASSLGQGMETQYF
TRBV19	few	-	TRBJ1-1	TGTGCCAGTATTCCCCGGGTCGGGGATGGAAGCACTGAAGCTTTCTTT	CASIPRVGDGSTEAFF
TRBV6-5	once	TRBD2	TRBJ2-7	TGTGCCAGCAGTTCGGGACTAGCGGGGGGCTACGAGCAGTACTTC	CASSSGLAGGYEQYF
TRBV3-1/TRBV3-2	once	-	TRBJ1-5	TGTGCCAGCAGCCAAGGACAGGTTAGCAATCAGCCCCAGCATTTT	CASSQGQVSNQPQHF
TRBV27	once	TRBD1	TRBJ2-7	TGTGCCAGCAGTTTATCGCAGGGGGCAAGCTACGAGCAGTACTTC	CASSLSQGASYEQYF
TRBV5-6	-	-	TRBJ1-4	TGTGCCAGCAGCCCCGAACCGACAGGTTGGGGAACAACTAATGAAAAACTGTTTTTT	CASSPEPTGWGTTNEKLFF
TRBV5-4	-	-	TRBJ2-7	TGTGCCAGCAGCCCGGGAGGAGGGGGGTCCTACGAGCAGTACTTC	CASSPGGGGSYEQYF
TRBV30	-	-	TRBJ2-6	TGTGCCTGGAGTTCGGGTCCCGGCAACGTCCTGACTTTC	CAWSSGPGNVLTF
TRBV28	once	-	TRBJ2-7	TGTGCCAGCAGTCTCCCCGGTAGGAGCCCCTACGAGCAGTACTTC	CASSLPGRSPYEQYF
TRBV9	-	-	TRBJ2-5	TGTGCCAGCAGCGTACTGGCCGTGCCGGGAGAGACCCAGTACTTC	CASSVLAVPGETQYF
TRBV24-1	-	TRBD2	TRBJ2-3	TGTGCCACCAGTGATTTTAAGTCTAGCGGGAGGCAAGATACGCAGTATTTT	CATSDFKSSGRQDTQYF
TRBV6-6	-	-	TRBJ2-2	TGTGCCAGCACTAAATTAAGGGGGAACACCGGGGAGCTGTTTTTT	CASTKLRGNTGELFF
TRBV10-1	-	TRBD2	TRBJ2-3	TGCGCCAGCAGTGAAGCGGGGGACACAGATACGCAGTATTTT	CASSEAGDTDTQYF
TRBV27	-	TRBD1	TRBJ1-1	TGTGCCAGCAGTTTAACAGGGGCGGGATACACTGAAGCTTTCTTT	CASSLTGAGYTEAFF
TRBV9	few	-	TRBJ1-2	TGTGCCAGTAGGACAGTTTCTTATGGCTACACCTTC	CASRTVSYGYTF
TRBV28	-	-	TRBJ2-7	TGTGCCAGCAGTTTTTCGTTTGCAGGGGCAAACTACGAGCAGTACTTC	CASSFSFAGANYEQYF
TRBV4-3	-	-	TRBJ2-6	TGCGCCAGCAGCCAAATGACAGTTCACTCTGGGGCCAACGTCCTGACTTTC	CASSQMTVHSGANVLTF
TRBV18	-	TRBD1	TRBJ1-3	TGTGCCAGCTCACCACGGGGGACAGCTAACTCTGGAAACACCATATATTTT	CASSPRGTANSGNTIYF
TRBV3-1/TRBV3-2	-	-	TRBJ2-1	TGTGCCAGCAGCCAAGGTACAGGGACTACCTACAATGAGCAGTTCTTC	CASSQGTGTTYNEQFF
TRBV4-1	once	-	TRBJ1-5	TGCGCCAGCAGCCAGATGGGGTCGGCAGGGTATAGCAATCAGCCCCAGCATTTT	CASSQMGSAGYSNQPQHF
TRBV27	-	-	TRBJ2-2	TGTGCCAGCAGCCTACAGAGGGTTATAGGGGAGCTGTTTTTT	CASSLQRVIGELFF
TRBV4-2	-	TRBD2	TRBJ2-3	TGTGCCAGCAGCCAAGATGGGACTACCACAGATACGCAGTATTTT	CASSQDGTTTDTQYF
TRBV27	-	TRBD1	TRBJ2-1	TGTGCCAGCAGGACGGGACAGGGGGTTTACAATGAGCAGTTCTTC	CASRTGQGVYNEQFF
TRBV7-2	-	-	TRBJ2-3	TGTGCCAGCAGTTGGGGGGGGGCAAATACGCAGTATTTT	CASSWGGANTQYF
TRBV19	-	-	TRBJ2-7	TGTGCCAGTAAGGGTACGGGAGCAACCTACGAGCAGTACTTC	CASKGTGATYEQYF
TRBV7-9	-	-	TRBJ1-4	TGTGCCAGCAGCCACATCGACAGAAGCAATGAAAAACTGTTTTTT	CASSHIDRSNEKLFF